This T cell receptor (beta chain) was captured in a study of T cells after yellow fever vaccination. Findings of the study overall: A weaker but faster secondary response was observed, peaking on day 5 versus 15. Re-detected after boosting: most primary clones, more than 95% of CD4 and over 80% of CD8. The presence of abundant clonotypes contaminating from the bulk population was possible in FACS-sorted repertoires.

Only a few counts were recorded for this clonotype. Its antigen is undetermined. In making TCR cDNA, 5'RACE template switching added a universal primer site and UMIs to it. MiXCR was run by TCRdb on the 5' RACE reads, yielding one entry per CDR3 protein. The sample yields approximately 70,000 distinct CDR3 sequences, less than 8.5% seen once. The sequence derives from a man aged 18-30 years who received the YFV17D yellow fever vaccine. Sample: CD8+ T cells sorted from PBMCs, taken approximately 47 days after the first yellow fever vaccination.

The CDR3 nucleotides are TGTGCCAGCAGCTTAGTCAGGGGCAATGAGCAGTTCTTC. As protein: CASSLVRGNEQFF. This chain joins TRBV7-8 and TRBJ2-1; a possible D gene is TRBD1 (6 bases). Germline V gene sequence: CDR1 SGHVS, CDR2 FQNEAQ. Trimming left V 1 base short and J 6 bases short, with 7 bases between. The CDR3 is 13 residues long.